This T cell receptor beta chain came from a study of blood T cells in healthy people across ages. This clonotype was found a few times. A J-beta primer mix and a sample-barcoded 5' primer were used in a second PCR of about 6 to 12 cycles. A single record per CDR3 protein comes from TCRdb applying MiXCR to the 5' RACE reads. The data contain over 600,000 distinct CDR3 sequences, 35% to 50% of them seen just once; the ten biggest clones take up over 15%. Germline lookup yields CDR1 LGHDT and CDR2 YNNKEL (reference sequence). V shed 4 bases and J 3 bases; nucleotides not matched to a gene: 7. CDR3 length equals 15 residues.

Source material: blood. The chain uses TRBV3-1 and TRBJ2-5; 8 nucleotides agree with TRBD2. This receptor was identified in an elderly man in good health. The CDR3 DNA is TGTGCCAGCAGCCCCAGGAGAGCGGGAGAAGAGACCCAGTACTTC. Translating gives CASSPRRAGEETQYF.